The T cell receptor beta chain under discussion was sequenced for a study of OX40 agonist ivuxolimab in advanced cancers. The wider study: Those enrolled were approximately 87% male, with a mean age of roughly 60 years and ages from 23 to 79.

CDR3 length: 15 amino acids. From germline, CDR1 is SSHAT and CDR2 FNYEAQ (reference sequence). Trimming removed 4 bases from V and 6 bases from J; junction bases left unmatched: 5. Findings of the study overall: Averaged across samples, CD8+ T cells carried more expanded clones than CD4+ did.

A word on this clone: Its antigen is unidentified.

Assay: immunoSEQ multiplex PCR; the TCRdb copy retains only in-frame clones and omits some. The table records about 23,000 clones, about 82% of them present only once. The sequence was obtained from an adult with an advanced solid tumor such as melanoma, head and neck, liver or kidney cancer. Sequencing was performed on CD4+ or CD8+ T cells sorted from blood, taken in a trial of the OX40 agonist ivuxolimab. The chain employs TRBV7-7 and TRBJ2-1; 11 bases match TRBD1. CDR3 region: CASSSPGQGVNEQFF. The CDR3, as DNA: TGTGCCAGCAGCTCGCCGGGACAGGGGGTCAATGAGCAGTTCTTC.